The 11 T cell receptor beta chains reported below all come from one sample, sequenced in a study of T cell changes during pregnancy in multiple sclerosis. TCRdb's copy holds only in-frame clones and misses some; the assay was immunoSEQ multiplex PCR. In the table there are about 99,000 clones, 92% of which are singletons. Source: peripheral blood, taken after pregnancy. These receptors were taken from a female donor with multiple sclerosis, enrolled in a pregnancy study.

The chain joins TRBV5-1 to TRBJ2-2, with 7 nucleotides matching TRBD2. Trimming cost V 4 bases and J 1 base; bases outside gene matches: 4. Germline lookup yields CDR1 SGHRS and CDR2 YFSETQ. The CDR3 length is 15 residues. The CDR3 spells CASSRGGRNTGELFF. CDR3 coding DNA: TGCGCCAGCAGCCGGGGAGGGAGGAACACCGGGGAGCTGTTTTTT. Drawing the rest from reference TRBV5-1 and TRBJ2-2, the complete variable domain is KAGVTQTPRYLIKTRGQQVTLSCSPISGHRSVSWYQQTPGQGLQFLFEYFSETQRNKGNFPGRFSGRQFSNSRSEMNVSTLELGDSALYLCASSRGGRNTGELFFGEGSRLTVL.

Turning to this clone: A junction end diverges from the germline sequence, so it may reflect a read error. The chain is built from TRBV27 and TRBJ1-2, with TRBD1 matching 7 bases. Germline V gene data show CDR1 as MNHEY and CDR2 as SMNVEV (reference sequence). This CDR3 comprises 12 residues. In DNA form, the CDR3 reads TGTGCCAGCAGACAGGGGAACTCTGGCTACACCTTC. It is translated as CASRQGNSGYTF.

The chain uses TRBV28 and TRBJ2-1; TRBD2 aligns across 8 bases. V trimming: 11 bases; J trimming: 0 bases; junction bases outside the gene matches: 12. Germline CDR1 and CDR2: MDHEN and SYDVKM. This CDR3 is built from 16 residues. CDR3 bases: TGTGCCTCCCAATCCAGCGGGAGAACCTCCTACAATGAGCAGTTCTTC. This gives the protein CASQSSGRTSYNEQFF.

The chain employs TRBV30 and TRBJ1-1; D call uncertain. Trimming stripped 0 bases from V and 8 bases from J, with 7 bases between. The CDR3 covers 11 residues. The V gene's germline CDR1 is GTSNPN and CDR2 SVGIG (reference sequence). CDR3 residues: CAWSVKREAFF. The CDR3, as DNA: TGTGCCTGGAGTGTAAAGAGGGAAGCTTTCTTT.

V gene TRBV7-6 combines with J gene TRBJ2-7, with 8 bases lining up with TRBD2. Trimming took 3 bases from V and 0 from J; bases not matched to a gene: 4. CDR1 and CDR2 (germline): SGHVS, FNYEAQ. The CDR3 totals 15 residues. The CDR3 DNA is TGTGCCAGCAGCTTTAAGCGGGAGAGCTCCTACGAGCAGTACTTC. Translated: CASSFKRESSYEQYF.

The chain has TRBV5-3 and TRBJ1-1; unclear D gene. TRBV5-3 carries the ORF label, with uncertain function. With 5 bases removed from V and 7 bases from J, the gap between germline ends came to 12 bases. CDR3 length: 12 residues. This CDR3 reads CARRSGRGEAFF. CDR3 coding DNA: TGTGCCAGAAGATCCGGGCGGGGTGAAGCTTTCTTT.

The V gene is TRBV29-1, the J gene TRBJ1-2, with D unclear. The CDR3 consists of 13 residues. V lost 7 bases and J lost 2, with 14 bases in between. Germline CDR1 reads SQVTM; CDR2 reads ANQGSEA. In DNA, the CDR3 is TGCAGCGCCTCCCCTACGGGGAACTATGGCTACACCTTC. As protein: CSASPTGNYGYTF. Full variable domain (rest looked up from reference TRBV29-1 and TRBJ1-2): SAVISQKPSRDICQRGTSLTIQCQVDSQVTMMFWYRQQPGQSLTLIATANQGSEATYESGFVIDKFPISRPNLTFSTLTVSNMSPEDSSIYLCSASPTGNYGYTFGSGTRLTVV.

This chain joins TRBV19 and TRBJ1-1, with TRBD1 matching 10 bases. CDR3 length equals 15 residues. CDR1 is LNHDA and CDR2 is SQIVND in the germline V gene (reference sequence). The V and J ends lost 5 bases and 4 bases, in that order; junction bases with no gene match: 7. CDR3 sequence (DNA): TGTGCCAGTAGTTCAAGGACAGGGGGTATCACTGAAGCTTTCTTT. It translates to CASSSRTGGITEAFF.

This sequence joins TRBV10-3 and TRBJ2-2, with 8 bases lining up with TRBD2. The CDR3 is 13 residues long. The trim removed 10 bases at V and 7 bases at J, leaving 8 bases unmatched. Germline V gene sequence: CDR1 ENHRY, CDR2 SYGVKD. Written as DNA, the CDR3 is TGTGCCACGCAAGGGGCGGGAGGCGGGGAGCTGTTTTTT. It is translated as CATQGAGGGELFF.

V and J are TRBV2 and TRBJ2-3, with D perhaps TRBD2 (5 bases). The CDR3 length is 12 residues. V lost 10 bases, J lost 3 bases, and 11 bases lay in between. The germline gives CDR1 SNHLY, CDR2 FYNNEI. The CDR3 region is CATSRGTDTQYF. For the CDR3, the DNA is TGTGCCACCTCTCGGGGAACAGATACGCAGTATTTT.

The chain combines TRBV2 with TRBJ1-4; D possibly corresponds to TRBD1 (5 bases). The length of the CDR3 is 13 residues. Germline V lookup: CDR1 SNHLY, CDR2 FYNNEI. V shed 9 bases and J shed 8 bases, with 16 bases lying between them. The CDR3 region has the DNA TGTGCCAGTGGGATTGGGAGGGGAGAAAAACTGTTTTTT. This gives the protein CASGIGRGEKLFF.